Presented here are 12 T cell receptor beta chains from one specimen sequenced in a study of shared clonotypes between healthy human individuals. The assay was immunoSEQ multiplex PCR, and TCRdb's table has in-frame clones only and misses some. The sample lists roughly 2.6 million clones, approximately 92% occurring once. Sequences were obtained from naive CD4+ T cells sorted from blood. Specified subset: CD45RA+ positively selected. The source of these receptors is a man aged 18 to 35 in good health.

The V gene is TRBV11-2, the J gene TRBJ1-2; no clear D gene. The CDR3 contains 12 residues. Trimming shortened V by 5 bases and J by 4 bases, and 8 bases separated the two germline ends. Germline V lookup: CDR1 SGHAT, CDR2 FQNNGV. The CDR3 bases are TGTGCCAGCAGCCCGAAAACCTATGGCTACACCTTC. Its translation: CASSPKTYGYTF.

This chain connects TRBV19 to TRBJ2-1, with 9 bases aligning to TRBD1. The V gene end was trimmed by 3 bases and the J gene end by 5 bases; junction bases not matched to a gene: 8. Germline V lookup: CDR1 LNHDA, CDR2 SQIVND (reference sequence). The CDR3 covers 16 residues. The CDR3 reads CASSIPTGTGNNEQFF. CDR3 coding DNA: TGTGCCAGTAGTATTCCGACCGGGACAGGGAACAATGAGCAGTTCTTC.

Comment on this clone: Other DNA sequences in the same sample also yield this CDR3. The rearrangement joins TRBV6-5 to TRBJ2-3, with unresolved D. Per the germline V gene, CDR1 is MNHEY and CDR2 is SVGAGI. The CDR3 is 11 residues long. Trimming took 6 bases from V and 6 from J, leaving 7 bases between them. The CDR3 reads CASSLGDTQYF. The CDR3 DNA follows: TGTGCCAGCAGCCTTGGGGATACGCAGTATTTT.

CDR3 in amino acids: CASSRQGNYEQYF. In DNA, the CDR3 is TGCGCCAGCAGTCGACAGGGAAACTACGAGCAGTACTTC. The rearrangement uses TRBV23-1 and TRBJ2-7; the match to TRBD1 covers 7 bases. TRBV23-1 is an ORF; its function is uncertain. The CDR3 loop spans 13 amino acids. Losses at the gene ends were 4 bases for V and 3 bases for J; bases not matched to a gene: 3.

The CDR3 DNA reads as TGTGCCAGCAGCCAGACAGGGGGCATTTACGAGCAGTACTTC. As protein: CASSQTGGIYEQYF. The V gene is TRBV5-4, the J gene TRBJ2-7, with 10 nucleotides matching TRBD1. Per the germline V gene, CDR1 is SGHNT and CDR2 is YYREEE (reference sequence). The CDR3 consists of 14 residues. Unmatched junction bases numbered 5, after V lost 4 bases and J lost 4 bases.

This rearrangement joins TRBV6-5 to TRBJ2-7; D unresolved. This CDR3 comprises 13 residues. V was pared by 0 bases and J by 3 bases, with 6 bases between. Germline V lookup: CDR1 MNHEY, CDR2 SVGAGI. The CDR3 loop is CASSYSSIYEQYF. In DNA form, the CDR3 reads TGTGCCAGCAGTTACTCGTCAATCTACGAGCAGTACTTC.

This rearrangement joins TRBV19 to TRBJ2-2; D is undetermined. CDR3 size: 15 residues. The V and J ends lost 3 bases and 6 bases respectively, with 14 bases between them. The germline V gene has CDR1 LNHDA and CDR2 SQIVND (reference sequence). The CDR3 region is CASSINQIYAGELFF. CDR3 coding DNA: TGTGCCAGTAGTATTAACCAAATATACGCCGGGGAGCTGTTTTTT.

The table lists this clone with a count of one. This chain uses TRBV6-5 with TRBJ1-1; D remains ambiguous. There are 14 residues in the CDR3. The V gene lost 0 bases and the J gene lost 6 bases, with 11 bases spanning the gap. Germline loops: CDR1 MNHEY, CDR2 SVGAGI. CDR3 sequence (DNA): TGTGCCAGCAGTTACTCGCCGGCGGAGGCTGAAGCTTTCTTT. It codes for CASSYSPAEAEAFF.

The genes are TRBV6-4 and TRBJ2-7, with a possible D match to TRBD1 (6 bases). The V gene lost 2 bases and the J gene lost 2 bases, with 19 bases spanning the gap. The germline V gene encodes CDR1 MRHNA and CDR2 SNTAGT. The CDR3 loop spans 17 amino acids. The CDR3 bases are TGTGCCAGCAGTGACCCGTTAAGGTCGACAGGAACCTACGAGCAGTACTTC. Its protein product is CASSDPLRSTGTYEQYF.

This chain uses TRBV18 with TRBJ1-4; 9 bases are shared with TRBD1. CDR1 is KGHSH, CDR2 LQKENI, per germline. V lost 5 bases to trimming and J lost 2 bases; unmatched junction nucleotides: 9. The CDR3 loop spans 17 amino acids. The CDR3 loop reads CASSVKDRGTTNEKLFF. CDR3 DNA: TGTGCCAGCTCAGTGAAGGACAGGGGAACTACTAATGAAAAACTGTTTTTT.

DNA for the CDR3: TGTGCCAGCAGTGAAGGCGGATTGTCGGGGGAGGGCTACACCTTC. Translated: CASSEGGLSGEGYTF. The chain employs TRBV6-1 and TRBJ1-2; perhaps TRBD1 as D (5 bases). CDR1 is MNHNS, CDR2 SASEGT, per germline. The CDR3 extends over 15 amino acids. Trimming shortened V by 1 base and J by 8 bases, and 17 bases separated the two germline ends.

The chain links TRBV6-1 to TRBJ2-5; D perhaps matches TRBD2 (6 bases). TRBJ2-7 matches the DNA end more closely, so the J call is doubtful. Germline assignment: CDR1 MNHNS and CDR2 SASEGT. The CDR3 covers 15 residues. The CDR3 DNA reads TGTGCCAGCAGAGGTGCGGGGCAGACCTCCAGCGAGCAGTACTTC. Amino acid sequence: CASRGAGQTSSEQYF.